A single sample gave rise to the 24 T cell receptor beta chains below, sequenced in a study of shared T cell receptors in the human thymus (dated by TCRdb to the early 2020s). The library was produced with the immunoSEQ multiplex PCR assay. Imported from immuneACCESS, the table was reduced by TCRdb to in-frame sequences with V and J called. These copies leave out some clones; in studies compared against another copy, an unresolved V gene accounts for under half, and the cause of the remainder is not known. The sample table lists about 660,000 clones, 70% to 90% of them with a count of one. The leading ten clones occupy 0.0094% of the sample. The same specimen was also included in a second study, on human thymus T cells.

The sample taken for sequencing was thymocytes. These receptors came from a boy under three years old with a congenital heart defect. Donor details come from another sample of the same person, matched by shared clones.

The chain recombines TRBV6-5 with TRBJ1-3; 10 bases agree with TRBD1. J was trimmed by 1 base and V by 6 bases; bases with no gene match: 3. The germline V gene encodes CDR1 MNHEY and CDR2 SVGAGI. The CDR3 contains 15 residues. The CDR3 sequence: CASRDRGKSGNTIYF. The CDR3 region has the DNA TGTGCCAGCAGGGACAGGGGGAAGTCTGGAAACACCATATATTTT.

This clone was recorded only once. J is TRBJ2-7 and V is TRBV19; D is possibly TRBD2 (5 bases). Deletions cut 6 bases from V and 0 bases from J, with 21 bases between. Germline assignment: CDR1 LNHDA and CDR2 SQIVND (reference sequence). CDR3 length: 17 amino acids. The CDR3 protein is CASRAPEERTSSYEQYF. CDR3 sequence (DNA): TGTGCCAGTAGGGCGCCGGAGGAGCGGACGAGCTCCTACGAGCAGTACTTC. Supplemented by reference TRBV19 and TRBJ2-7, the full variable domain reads DGGITQSPKYLFRKEGQNVTLSCEQNLNHDAMYWYRQDPGQGLRLIYYSQIVNDFQKGDIAEGYSVSREKKESFPLTVTSAQKNPTAFYLCASRAPEERTSSYEQYFGPGTRLTVT.

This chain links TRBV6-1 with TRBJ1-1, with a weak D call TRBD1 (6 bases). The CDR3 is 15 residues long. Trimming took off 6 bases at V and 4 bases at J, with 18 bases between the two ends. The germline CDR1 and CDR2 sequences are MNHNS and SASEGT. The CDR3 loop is CASSMDRRLFTEAFF. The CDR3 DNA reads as TGTGCCAGCAGCATGGACAGAAGGTTATTCACTGAAGCTTTCTTT.

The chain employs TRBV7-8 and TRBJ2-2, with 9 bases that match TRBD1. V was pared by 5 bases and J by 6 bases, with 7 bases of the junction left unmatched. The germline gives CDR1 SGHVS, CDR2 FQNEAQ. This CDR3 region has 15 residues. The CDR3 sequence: CASSQEGQGPGELFF. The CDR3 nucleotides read TGTGCCAGCAGCCAAGAAGGACAGGGGCCCGGGGAGCTGTTTTTT.

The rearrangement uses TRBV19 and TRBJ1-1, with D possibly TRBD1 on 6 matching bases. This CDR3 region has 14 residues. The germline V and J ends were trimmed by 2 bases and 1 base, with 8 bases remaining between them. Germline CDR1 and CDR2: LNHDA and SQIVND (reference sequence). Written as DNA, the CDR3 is TGTGCCAGTAGTATAAGGACAGCGAACACTGAAGCTTTCTTT. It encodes CASSIRTANTEAFF.

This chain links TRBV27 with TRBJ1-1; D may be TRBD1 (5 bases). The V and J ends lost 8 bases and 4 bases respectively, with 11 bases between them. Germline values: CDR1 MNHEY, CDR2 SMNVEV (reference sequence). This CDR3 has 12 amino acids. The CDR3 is CASRRGSTEAFF. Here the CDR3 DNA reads TGTGCCAGCCGGCGGGGCAGCACTGAAGCTTTCTTT.

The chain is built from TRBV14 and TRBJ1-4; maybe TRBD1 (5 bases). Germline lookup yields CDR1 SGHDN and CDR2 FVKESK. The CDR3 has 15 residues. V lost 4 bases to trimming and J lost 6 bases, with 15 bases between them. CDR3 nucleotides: TGTGCCAGCAGCCTATGGGCAGGGATAGATGAAAAACTGTTTTTT. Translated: CASSLWAGIDEKLFF.

The CDR3 DNA sequence: TGTGCCAGCAGTTTTGGGCCCGGGAACACCGGGGAGCTGTTTTTT. Protein sequence: CASSFGPGNTGELFF. The chain recombines TRBV28 with TRBJ2-2; the D is unclear. This CDR3 comprises 15 residues. Germline V CDR1 and CDR2: MDHEN, SYDVKM. With 3 bases removed from V and 1 base from J, the gap between germline ends came to 9 bases.

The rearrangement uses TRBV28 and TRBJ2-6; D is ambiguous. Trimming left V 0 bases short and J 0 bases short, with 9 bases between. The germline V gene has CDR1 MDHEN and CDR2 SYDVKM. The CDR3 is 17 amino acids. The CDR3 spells CASSLWWADSGANVLTF. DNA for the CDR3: TGTGCCAGCAGTTTATGGTGGGCAGACTCTGGGGCCAACGTCCTGACTTTC.

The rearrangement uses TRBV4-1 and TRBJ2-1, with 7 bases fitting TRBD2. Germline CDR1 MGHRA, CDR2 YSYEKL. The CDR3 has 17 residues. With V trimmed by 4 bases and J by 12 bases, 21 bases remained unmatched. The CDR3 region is CASSPTEGDYRLVVQFF. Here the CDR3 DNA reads TGCGCCAGCAGCCCTACCGAAGGGGACTACCGGTTGGTTGTGCAGTTCTTC.

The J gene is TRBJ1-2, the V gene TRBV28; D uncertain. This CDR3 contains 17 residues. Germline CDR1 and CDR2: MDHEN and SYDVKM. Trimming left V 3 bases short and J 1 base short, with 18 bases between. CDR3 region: CASSFAGPISLNYGYTF. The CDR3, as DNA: TGTGCCAGCAGTTTTGCTGGGCCCATAAGCCTTAACTATGGCTACACCTTC.

The CDR3 sequence is CASSGVAGEQDTQYF. In DNA form, the CDR3 reads TGTGCCAGCAGTGGTGTGGCGGGAGAGCAAGATACGCAGTATTTT. This chain joins TRBV27 and TRBJ2-3, with TRBD2 matching over 7 bases. Per germline, CDR1 MNHEY and CDR2 SMNVEV (reference sequence). There are 15 residues in the CDR3. With 5 bases clipped from V and 5 bases from J, the junction kept 10 bases outside the gene matches.

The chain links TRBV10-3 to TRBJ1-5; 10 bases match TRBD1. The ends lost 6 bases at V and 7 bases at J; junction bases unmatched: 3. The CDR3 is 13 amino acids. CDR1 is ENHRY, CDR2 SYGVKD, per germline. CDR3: CAIRGQGQQPQHF. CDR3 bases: TGTGCCATCAGGGGACAGGGGCAACAGCCCCAGCATTTT.

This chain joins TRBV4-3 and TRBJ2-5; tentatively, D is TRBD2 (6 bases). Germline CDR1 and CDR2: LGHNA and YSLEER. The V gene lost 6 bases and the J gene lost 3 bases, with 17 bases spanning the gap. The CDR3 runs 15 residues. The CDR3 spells CASSRGETSKETQYF. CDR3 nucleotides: TGCGCCAGCAGTCGTGGCGAGACTAGTAAAGAGACCCAGTACTTC.

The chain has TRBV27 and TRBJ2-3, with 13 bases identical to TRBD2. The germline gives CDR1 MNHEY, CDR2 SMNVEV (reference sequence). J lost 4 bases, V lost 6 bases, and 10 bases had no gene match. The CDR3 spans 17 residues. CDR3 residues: CASSTGLAGANPDTQYF. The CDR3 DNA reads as TGTGCCAGCAGCACCGGACTAGCGGGAGCAAACCCAGATACGCAGTATTTT.

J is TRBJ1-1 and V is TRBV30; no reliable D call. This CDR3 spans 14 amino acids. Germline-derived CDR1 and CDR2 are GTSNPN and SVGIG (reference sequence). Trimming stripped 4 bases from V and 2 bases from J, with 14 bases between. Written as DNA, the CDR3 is TGTGCCTGGATCTCTCGTGACACCAACACTGAAGCTTTCTTT. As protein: CAWISRDTNTEAFF.

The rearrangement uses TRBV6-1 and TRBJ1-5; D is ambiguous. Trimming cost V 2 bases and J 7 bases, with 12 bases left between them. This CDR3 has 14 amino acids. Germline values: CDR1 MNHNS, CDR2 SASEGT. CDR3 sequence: CASSEMYPRQPQHF. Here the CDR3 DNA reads TGTGCCAGCAGTGAAATGTACCCGAGACAGCCCCAGCATTTT.

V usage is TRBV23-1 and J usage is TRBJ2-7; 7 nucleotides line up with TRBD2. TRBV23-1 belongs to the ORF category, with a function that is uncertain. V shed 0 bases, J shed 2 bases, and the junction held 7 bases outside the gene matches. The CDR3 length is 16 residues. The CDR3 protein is CASSQSSRGTTYEQYF. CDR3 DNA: TGCGCCAGCAGTCAATCGTCTCGGGGGACTACCTACGAGCAGTACTTC.

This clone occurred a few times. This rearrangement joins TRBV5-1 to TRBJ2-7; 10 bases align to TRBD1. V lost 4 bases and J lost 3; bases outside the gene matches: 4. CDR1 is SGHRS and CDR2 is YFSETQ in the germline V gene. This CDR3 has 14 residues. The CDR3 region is CASSEGQGVYEQYF. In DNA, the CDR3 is TGCGCCAGCAGCGAAGGACAGGGGGTCTACGAGCAGTACTTC.

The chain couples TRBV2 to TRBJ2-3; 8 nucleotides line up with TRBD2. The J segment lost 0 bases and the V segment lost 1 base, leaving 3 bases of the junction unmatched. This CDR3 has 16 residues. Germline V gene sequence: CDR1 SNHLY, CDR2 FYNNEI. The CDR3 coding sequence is TGTGCCAGCAGTGAAGTAGCGGGGCGTAGCACAGATACGCAGTATTTT. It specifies CASSEVAGRSTDTQYF.

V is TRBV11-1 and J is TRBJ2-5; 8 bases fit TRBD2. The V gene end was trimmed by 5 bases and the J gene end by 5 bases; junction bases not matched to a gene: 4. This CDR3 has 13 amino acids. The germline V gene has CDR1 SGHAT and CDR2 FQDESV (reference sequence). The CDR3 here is CASSLGTRETQYF. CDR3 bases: TGTGCCAGCAGCCTGGGGACTAGGGAGACCCAGTACTTC.

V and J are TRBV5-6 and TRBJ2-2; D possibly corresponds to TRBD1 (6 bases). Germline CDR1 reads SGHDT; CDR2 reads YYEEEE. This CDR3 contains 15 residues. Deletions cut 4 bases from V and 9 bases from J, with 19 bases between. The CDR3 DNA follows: TGTGCCAGCAGCCCCAGGGGAGCGAAGGGTAGGGAGCTGTTTTTT. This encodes CASSPRGAKGRELFF. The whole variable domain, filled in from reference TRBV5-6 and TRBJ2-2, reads DAGVTQSPTHLIKTRGQQVTLRCSPKSGHDTVSWYQQALGQGPQFIFQYYEEEERQRGNFPDRFSGHQFPNYSSELNVNALLLGDSALYLCASSPRGAKGRELFFGEGSRLTVL.

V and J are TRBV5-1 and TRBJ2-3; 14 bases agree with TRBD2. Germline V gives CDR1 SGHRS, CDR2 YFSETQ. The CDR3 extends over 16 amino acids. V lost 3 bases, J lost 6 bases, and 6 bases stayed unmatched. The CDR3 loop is CASSWTSGGPGDTQYF. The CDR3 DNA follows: TGCGCCAGCAGCTGGACTAGCGGGGGGCCGGGGGATACGCAGTATTTT.

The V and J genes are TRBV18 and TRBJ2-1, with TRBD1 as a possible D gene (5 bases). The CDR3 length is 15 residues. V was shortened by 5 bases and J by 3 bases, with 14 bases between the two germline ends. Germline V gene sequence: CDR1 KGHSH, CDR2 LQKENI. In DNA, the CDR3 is TGTGCCAGCTCATCGCATAGGACAAGCTACAATGAGCAGTTCTTC. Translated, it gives CASSSHRTSYNEQFF. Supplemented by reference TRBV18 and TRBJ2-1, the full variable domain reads NAGVMQNPRHLVRRRGQEARLRCSPMKGHSHVYWYRQLPEEGLKFMVYLQKENIIDESGMPKERFSAEFPKEGPSILRIQQVVRGDSAAYFCASSSHRTSYNEQFFGPGTRLTVL.